Each of the 19 T cell receptor beta chains below was sequenced from the same sample in a study of regulatory T cells in long-lasting Graves disease. Time point indicated: persistent/refractory GD, antithyroid drugs over 5 years with positive TRAb. PBMC RNA served as the TCR library source. Both iRepertoire HTBI primers and Arm-PCR of CDR3 regions were used to build the TCR beta libraries. One entry per CDR3 protein results from TCRdb running MiXCR on the multiplex PCR reads. The profile shows 650,000 to 700,000 distinct CDR3 sequences, around 32% of them singletons. The material was peripheral blood mononuclear cells (PBMCs), obtained when the disease was refractory, from a patient treated with antithyroid drugs. These receptors came from a female donor with Graves disease.

This clonotype occurred many times. The chain recombines TRBV20-1 with TRBJ1-2; D is undetermined. CDR1 and CDR2 (germline): DFQATT, SNEGSKA (reference sequence). Trimming removed 4 bases from V and 4 bases from J, with 10 bases in between. The CDR3 contains 12 residues. CDR3 coding DNA: TGCAGTGCTAAGTTGCAGACCTATGGCTACACCTTC. Its translation: CSAKLQTYGYTF.

The rearrangement joins TRBV5-1 to TRBJ1-1; D not resolved. The CDR3 spans 14 residues. The ends were cut back, 4 bases at V and 1 base at J, with 11 bases in the middle. Germline assignment: CDR1 SGHRS and CDR2 YFSETQ. The CDR3 nucleotides read TGCGCCAGCAGCAAAAGATCGAGGAACACTGAAGCTTTCTTT. As protein: CASSKRSRNTEAFF.

This clonotype was seen a handful of times. The rearrangement uses TRBV10-3 and TRBJ2-7; 15 nucleotides match TRBD2. CDR1 is ENHRY and CDR2 is SYGVKD in the germline V gene. CDR3 length: 17 amino acids. Unmatched junction bases numbered 10, after V lost 8 bases and J lost 2 bases. CDR3 nucleotide sequence: TGTGCCATCTCCGGGACTAGCGGGAGGACACCCGCCTACGAGCAGTACTTC. It translates to CAISGTSGRTPAYEQYF.

This clonotype was detected a few times. The chain recombines TRBV10-3 with TRBJ1-1; 7 bases are shared with TRBD1. There are 13 residues in the CDR3. V trimming: 6 bases; J trimming: 9 bases; junction bases outside the gene matches: 10. CDR1 is ENHRY, CDR2 SYGVKD, per germline. CDR3 sequence (DNA): TGTGCCATCAGCGAACAGGGGACGGGTAAAGCTTTCTTT. Its translation: CAISEQGTGKAFF.

This clonotype was observed a few times. The genes are TRBV4-1 and TRBJ1-5, with a tentative D call TRBD1 (5 bases). Germline V gene data show CDR1 as MGHRA and CDR2 as YSYEKL. This CDR3 is built from 12 residues. Deletions cut 2 bases from V and 12 bases from J, with 11 bases between. The chain's CDR3 is CASSQPRGGQHF. DNA for the CDR3: TGCGCCAGCAGCCAACCGCGGGGGGGCCAGCATTTT.

This clonotype has just a few counts. The chain uses TRBV12-3 or TRBV12-4 and TRBJ1-2; D is uncertain. The CDR3 totals 15 residues. V was shortened by 5 bases and J by 7 bases, with 20 bases between the two germline ends. The CDR3 DNA reads TGTGCCAGCAGTAACCTGGATCGGATTCCTCCTGGCTACACCTTC. Translation gives CASSNLDRIPPGYTF.

This chain uses TRBV29-1 with TRBJ1-2; tentative D call: TRBD1 (6 bases). V was shortened by 6 bases and J by 7 bases, with 15 bases between the two germline ends. CDR3 length: 12 amino acids. Germline V lookup: CDR1 SQVTM, CDR2 ANQGSEA. This CDR3 reads CSVHEGGGGYTF. CDR3 nucleotide sequence: TGCAGCGTACATGAAGGGGGAGGTGGCTACACCTTC.

The gene calls are TRBV20-1 and TRBJ1-5; 7 positions match TRBD1. CDR3 length: 14 amino acids. CDR1 DFQATT and CDR2 SNEGSKA come from the germline V gene (reference sequence). The junction had 9 bases not matched to a gene; V was cut back by 4 bases and J by 6 bases. The CDR3 spells CSATKDRDRQPQHF. In nucleotides, the CDR3 is TGCAGTGCTACGAAAGACAGGGATCGTCAGCCCCAGCATTTT.

This clonotype was detected only a few times. The chain has TRBV11-2 and TRBJ2-7; TRBD2 matches 11 bases. With 5 bases clipped from V and 4 bases from J, the junction kept 10 bases outside the gene matches. The CDR3 has 16 amino acids. Per germline, CDR1 SGHAT and CDR2 FQNNGV. The CDR3 DNA reads TGTGCCAGCAGCCCCCTAGCGGGAGGAAGGATGTACGAGCAGTACTTC. This translates into CASSPLAGGRMYEQYF.

This clonotype showed up just a few times. V and J are TRBV7-2 and TRBJ2-7; 9 bases align to TRBD2. The CDR3 spans 16 residues. J gave up 13 bases and V 6 bases, and 22 bases lay outside the gene matches. Germline V gene data show CDR1 as SGHTA and CDR2 as FQGNSA. The CDR3 reads CASSYTHGTSSRVEYF. Written as DNA, the CDR3 is TGTGCCAGCAGTTACACCCACGGGACTAGCAGTCGGGTTGAATACTTC.

This sequence joins TRBV5-6 and TRBJ1-2; possible D gene TRBD1, 6 bases. The CDR3 spans 14 residues. Trimming shortened V by 4 bases and J by 2 bases, and 12 bases separated the two germline ends. Germline-derived CDR1 and CDR2 are SGHDT and YYEEEE. CDR3 sequence reads: CASSETGTNYGYTF. The DNA of the CDR3 is TGTGCCAGCAGCGAGACCGGGACAAACTATGGCTACACCTTC. The complete variable domain, with remaining parts taken from reference TRBV5-6 and TRBJ1-2, reads DAGVTQSPTHLIKTRGQQVTLRCSPKSGHDTVSWYQQALGQGPQFIFQYYEEEERQRGNFPDRFSGHQFPNYSSELNVNALLLGDSALYLCASSETGTNYGYTFGSGTRLTVV.

V usage is TRBV5-1 and J usage is TRBJ1-1; 9 nucleotides line up with TRBD1. The CDR3 contains 15 residues. Germline CDR1 is SGHRS and CDR2 is YFSETQ. Trimming took 5 bases from V and 4 from J; bases not matched to a gene: 9. CDR3 residues: CASRRDREPSTEAFF. The CDR3 nucleotides read TGCGCCAGCAGACGGGACAGGGAACCTAGCACTGAAGCTTTCTTT.

The V gene is TRBV6-9, the J gene TRBJ2-4; 10 bases fit TRBD1. The germline V gene encodes CDR1 MNHGY and CDR2 SVAAGI. The junction had 17 bases not matched to a gene; V was cut back by 4 bases and J by 2 bases. The CDR3 totals 20 residues. The CDR3 reads CASSCRQGASRGISKNIQYF. The CDR3 DNA reads as TGTGCCAGCAGTTGCCGACAGGGGGCCTCTCGAGGGATATCCAAAAACATTCAGTACTTC.

The table lists this clonotype with many counts. The CDR3 DNA is TGTGCCAGCAGTTTAGTACAGGGCTGGGTCGAGCAGTACTTC. Translated, it gives CASSLVQGWVEQYF. The rearrangement joins TRBV12-3 or TRBV12-4 to TRBJ2-7, with D perhaps matching TRBD1 (6 bases). This CDR3 has 14 residues. The germline V and J ends were trimmed by 1 base and 6 bases, with 13 bases remaining between them.

A few counts support this clonotype. The chain couples TRBV19 to TRBJ2-7, with 11 bases lining up with TRBD1. The V segment lost 9 bases and the J segment 2 bases; nucleotides outside the gene matches: 12. The CDR3 is 16 amino acids. Looked up from germline, CDR1 is LNHDA and CDR2 is SQIVND (reference sequence). CDR3 DNA sequence: TGTGCCAGCAGCTTGCTGGGACAGGGGGGGACCTACGAGCAGTACTTC. As protein: CASSLLGQGGTYEQYF.

The chain has TRBV27 and TRBJ1-1, with no clear D. This CDR3 has 14 amino acids. V lost 3 bases, J lost 6 bases, and 14 bases lay in between. In germline, CDR1 is MNHEY, CDR2 SMNVEV (reference sequence). CDR3 in amino acids: CASSFGVSSAEAFF. CDR3 nucleotides: TGTGCCAGCAGTTTCGGAGTTTCGAGCGCTGAAGCTTTCTTT.

In its sample, this clonotype was seen a few times. The gene calls are TRBV20-1 and TRBJ1-1, with D perhaps matching TRBD1 (5 bases). Per germline, CDR1 DFQATT and CDR2 SNEGSKA (reference sequence). This CDR3 spans 11 amino acids. Trimming took 3 bases from V and 7 from J, leaving 9 bases between them. The CDR3 sequence is CSARDQGEAFF. The CDR3 DNA reads as TGCAGTGCTAGGGACCAGGGTGAAGCTTTCTTT.

This clonotype came up many times. The chain is built from TRBV2 and TRBJ1-1; D is undetermined. The ends were cut back, 7 bases at V and 3 bases at J, with 18 bases in the middle. Germline V gene sequence: CDR1 SNHLY, CDR2 FYNNEI. The CDR3 runs to 15 residues. CDR3: CASTDIVSRDTEAFF. CDR3 in DNA: TGTGCCAGCACCGACATAGTAAGTAGGGACACTGAAGCTTTCTTT.

Ten or more counts support this clonotype. The chain employs TRBV12-3 or TRBV12-4 and TRBJ1-1, with unresolved D. The CDR3 runs to 12 residues. V was trimmed by 5 bases and J by 8 bases, leaving 12 bases between them. The CDR3, as DNA: TGTGCCAGCAGTGCAGTATCGAGAGAAGCTTTCTTT. Its protein is CASSAVSREAFF.